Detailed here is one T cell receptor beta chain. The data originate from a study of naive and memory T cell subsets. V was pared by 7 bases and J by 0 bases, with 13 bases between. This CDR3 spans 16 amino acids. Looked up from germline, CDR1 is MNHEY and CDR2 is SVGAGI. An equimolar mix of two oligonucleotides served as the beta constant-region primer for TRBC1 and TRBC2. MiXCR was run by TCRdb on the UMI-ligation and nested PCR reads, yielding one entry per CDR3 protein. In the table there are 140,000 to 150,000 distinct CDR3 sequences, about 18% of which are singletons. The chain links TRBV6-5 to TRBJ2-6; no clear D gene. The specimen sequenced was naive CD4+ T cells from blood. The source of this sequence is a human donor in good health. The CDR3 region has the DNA TGTGCCAGCACCATCAAAACGGCCTCTGGGGCCAACGTCCTGACTTTC. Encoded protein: CASTIKTASGANVLTF.